Each of the 24 T cell receptor beta chains below was sequenced from the same sample in a study of regulatory T cells in long-lasting Graves disease. Described time point: newly diagnosed GD, antithyroid drugs for less than 3 months. PBMCs were the source of the RNA used for TCR sequencing. Assembly of TCR beta libraries relied on iRepertoire HTBI primers together with Arm-PCR of CDR3 regions. Using its own MiXCR run on the multiplex PCR reads, TCRdb lists one record per CDR3 protein. This table has 540,000 or so distinct CDR3 sequences, roughly 14% appearing once. These sequences were also reported in another study, on T cells in Graves' hyperthyroidism and ophthalmopathy.

Sequencing used peripheral blood mononuclear cells (PBMCs), obtained at new diagnosis, from a patient treated with antithyroid drugs. The receptors stem from a young man with Graves disease.

The sample holds many counts of this clonotype. V is TRBV7-2 and J is TRBJ2-4; 10 bases line up with TRBD1. Germline-derived CDR1 and CDR2 are SGHTA and FQGNSA. With 5 bases clipped from V and 6 bases from J, the junction kept 7 bases outside the gene matches. The CDR3 runs 15 residues. This CDR3 is CASSTRQGARNIQYF. Here the CDR3 DNA reads TGTGCCAGCAGCACAAGACAGGGGGCAAGAAACATTCAGTACTTC.

A note on this clonotype: Germline and junction disagree at one end, which may indicate a read error. The chain joins TRBV12-3 or TRBV12-4 to TRBJ1-6; no clear D gene. The CDR3 extends over 14 amino acids. The CDR3 DNA reads as TGTGCCAGCAGTTCGGATCTGGGAAATTCACCCCTCCAATTT. Translating gives CASSSDLGNSPLQF.

This clonotype was counted a few times. This rearrangement joins TRBV5-4 to TRBJ2-1, with TRBD2 as a possible D gene (5 bases). The V and J ends lost 1 base and 9 bases respectively, with 11 bases between them. The CDR3 covers 13 residues. Germline assignment: CDR1 SGHNT and CDR2 YYREEE (reference sequence). The CDR3 region has the DNA TGTGCCAGCAGCTTGTCCCGGGGAGCTGAGCAGTTCTTC. Its protein is CASSLSRGAEQFF. Variable domain in full (rest from reference TRBV5-4 and TRBJ2-1): ETGVTQSPTHLIKTRGQQVTLRCSSQSGHNTVSWYQQALGQGPQFIFQYYREEENGRGNFPPRFSGLQFPNYSSELNVNALELDDSALYLCASSLSRGAEQFFGPGTRLTVL.

This clonotype occurred many times. The chain combines TRBV2 with TRBJ1-2; tentatively, D is TRBD1 (5 bases). V lost 8 bases and J lost 3, with 10 bases in between. Germline CDR1 is SNHLY and CDR2 is FYNNEI. The CDR3 runs to 12 residues. CDR3 DNA sequence: TGTGCCAGCGGGGCTGGGTACTATGGCTACACCTTC. This gives the protein CASGAGYYGYTF. Combining the CDR3 with reference TRBV2 and TRBJ1-2 gives the whole variable domain EPEVTQTPSHQVTQMGQEVILRCVPISNHLYFYWYRQILGQKVEFLVSFYNNEISEKSEIFDDQFSVERPDGSNFTLKIRSTKLEDSAMYFCASGAGYYGYTFGSGTRLTVV.

V and J are TRBV11-2 and TRBJ1-6; 9 bases are shared with TRBD1. The CDR3 sequence is 16 residues long. V gave up 6 bases and J gave up 7 bases; unmatched junction bases: 10. In germline, CDR1 is SGHAT, CDR2 FQNNGV. The CDR3: CASSPVTGGENSPLHF. CDR3 nucleotide sequence: TGTGCCAGCAGTCCTGTGACAGGGGGAGAGAATTCACCCCTCCACTTT.

This clonotype was picked up many times. The chain has TRBV12-3 or TRBV12-4 and TRBJ2-5; TRBD2 matches at 12 bases. CDR3 length: 16 residues. V gave up 4 bases and J gave up 1 base; unmatched junction bases: 4. CDR3 region: CASSSGTSGFQETQYF. CDR3 in DNA: TGTGCCAGCAGTTCCGGGACTAGCGGGTTCCAAGAGACCCAGTACTTC.

The table lists this clonotype with many counts. The chain carries TRBV7-3 and TRBJ1-2; tentatively, D is TRBD1 (5 bases). V gave up 1 base and J gave up 4 bases, with 13 bases separating them. Germline CDR1 SGHTA, CDR2 FQGTGA. The CDR3 sequence is 15 residues long. The CDR3 DNA follows: TGTGCCAGCAGCTTAAGCCCGGGGCAGGGCTATGGCTACACCTTC. Protein: CASSLSPGQGYGYTF.

This clonotype was observed at least ten times. The CDR3 reads CASSLMGGGGYEQYF. CDR3 coding DNA: TGTGCCAGCAGTTTAATGGGAGGGGGCGGATACGAGCAGTACTTC. This chain joins TRBV12-3 or TRBV12-4 and TRBJ2-7, with D possibly being TRBD1 or TRBD2 (7 bases each). This CDR3 is built from 15 residues. With 2 bases removed from V and 4 bases from J, the gap between germline ends came to 15 bases.

This clonotype has at least ten counts. V is TRBV7-8 and J is TRBJ2-4; TRBD1 might be the D (6 bases). The CDR3 is made up of 16 amino acids. Germline loops: CDR1 SGHVS, CDR2 FQNEAQ. Trimming removed 5 bases from V and 3 bases from J, with 17 bases in between. CDR3: CASSTGPQAGKNIQYF. CDR3 DNA: TGTGCCAGCAGCACAGGGCCCCAGGCTGGCAAAAACATTCAGTACTTC.

The CDR3 DNA is TGTGCCAGCAGACCCGAGGGTTCTGGGGCCAACGTCCTGACTTTC. As protein: CASRPEGSGANVLTF. This chain connects TRBV12-3 or TRBV12-4 to TRBJ2-6; perhaps TRBD2 as D (5 bases). Trimming cost V 6 bases and J 1 base, with 10 bases left between them. The CDR3 length is 15 residues.

This clonotype was recorded a few times. The gene calls are TRBV12-3 or TRBV12-4 and TRBJ2-3, with D unclear. Trimming stripped 4 bases from V and 9 bases from J, with 8 bases between. This CDR3 region has 11 residues. In nucleotides, the CDR3 is TGTGCCAGCAGTTGGATTCGGACGCAGTATTTT. This encodes CASSWIRTQYF.

This clonotype was counted many times. The rearrangement links TRBV12-3 or TRBV12-4 to TRBJ1-6; possible D gene TRBD1, 5 bases. The CDR3 sequence is 14 residues long. V shed 5 bases and J shed 6 bases, with 11 bases lying between them. CDR3 sequence (DNA): TGTGCCAGCAGTCCGGGACTGCTTAATTCACCCCTCCACTTT. Amino acid sequence: CASSPGLLNSPLHF.

This clonotype has a handful of counts. The V gene is TRBV6-1, the J gene TRBJ2-2, with a weak D call TRBD2 (7 bases). The CDR3 consists of 16 residues. Germline loops: CDR1 MNHNS, CDR2 SASEGT. Trimming shortened V by 5 bases and J by 6 bases, and 19 bases separated the two germline ends. The CDR3 spells CASSLGGAGEAGELFF. In DNA form, the CDR3 reads TGTGCCAGCAGTCTAGGGGGGGCGGGAGAGGCCGGGGAGCTGTTTTTT.

The table lists this clonotype with a few counts. The CDR3, as DNA: TGCGCCAGCAGCCACCCCGGAGGGAGCTACCAAAACATTCAGTACTTC. As protein: CASSHPGGSYQNIQYF. The chain is built from TRBV4-1 and TRBJ2-4; perhaps TRBD2 as D (6 bases). Trimming stripped 3 bases from V and 5 bases from J, with 17 bases between. The CDR3 runs to 16 residues. CDR1 MGHRA and CDR2 YSYEKL come from the germline V gene.

Many counts were recorded for this clonotype. The chain carries TRBV6-1 and TRBJ2-7, with 11 bases fitting TRBD1. The germline V gene encodes CDR1 MNHNS and CDR2 SASEGT. V lost 5 bases, J lost 4 bases, and 4 bases stayed unmatched. The CDR3 length is 14 residues. The DNA for the CDR3 is TGTGCCAGCAGTAGGACAGGGGGCGCATACGAGCAGTACTTC. It yields the protein CASSRTGGAYEQYF.

The chain links TRBV9 to TRBJ2-5, with a tentative D call TRBD2 (5 bases). The V end lost 0 bases, the J end lost 7 bases, and 16 bases lay between the germline ends. CDR1 SGDLS and CDR2 YYNGEE come from the germline V gene. The CDR3 consists of 15 residues. The DNA of the CDR3 is TGTGCCAGCAGCGTAGGAGAGGGCCAACTGGGGACCCAGTACTTC. It encodes CASSVGEGQLGTQYF.

The V call is TRBV19, the J call TRBJ1-1; possible D gene TRBD1, 6 bases. Germline lookup yields CDR1 LNHDA and CDR2 SQIVND (reference sequence). Trimming removed 3 bases at V and 3 bases at J, with 14 bases between. CDR3 size: 15 residues. DNA of the CDR3: TGTGCCAGTAGTATCGGGGACACCGCGGACACTGAAGCTTTCTTT. This translates into CASSIGDTADTEAFF.

This clonotype was picked up a small number of times. This CDR3 is CASSQGRLAGGEEQYF. In nucleotides, the CDR3 is TGTGCCAGCAGCCAAGGGCGTCTAGCGGGAGGGGAGGAGCAGTACTTC. The V gene is TRBV3-1, the J gene TRBJ2-7; 12 bases line up with TRBD2. V was pared by 1 base and J by 7 bases, with 8 bases of the junction left unmatched. The CDR3 runs to 16 residues. Germline V gene sequence: CDR1 LGHDT, CDR2 YNNKEL (reference sequence).

This clonotype was detected many times. At one end, the junction sequence differs from germline, possibly due to a read error. The CDR3 DNA reads as TGTGCCAGCAGTCTGGGGACACTCAACACTGAAGCTTTCTTT. Translated: CASSLGTLNTEAFF. The chain links TRBV5-1 to TRBJ1-1, with D perhaps matching TRBD1 (6 bases). Germline CDR1 SGHRS, CDR2 YFSETQ. The CDR3 totals 14 residues.

Of note for this clonotype: Just one base apart from a much larger clone, this may be a read error. The gene calls are TRBV12-5 and TRBJ1-2; D is possibly TRBD1 (5 bases). Germline loops: CDR1 LGHNT, CDR2 FRNRAP. The CDR3 totals 16 residues. The CDR3 is CAGGLVATPWGYGYTF. The CDR3 region has the DNA TGTGCTGGTGGTTTGGTCGCCACCCCGTGGGGGTATGGCTACACCTTC. The full variable domain, rest sourced from reference TRBV12-5 and TRBJ1-2, is DARVTQTPRHKVTEMGQEVTMRCQPILGHNTVFWYRQTMMQGLELLAYFRNRAPLDDSGMPKDRFSAEMPDATLATLKIQPSEPRDSAVYFCAGGLVATPWGYGYTFGSGTRLTVV.

The chain uses TRBV20-1 and TRBJ2-4; possibly TRBD2 for D (5 bases). Between the trimmed V and J ends, which lost 0 bases and 2 bases, there was a span of 14 bases. Germline CDR1 DFQATT, CDR2 SNEGSKA (reference sequence). This CDR3 is built from 16 residues. The chain's CDR3 is CSAREFTRGTKNIQYF. For the CDR3, the DNA is TGCAGTGCTAGAGAATTCACTCGAGGGACCAAAAACATTCAGTACTTC.

In this sample, this clonotype turned up many times. V is TRBV7-6 and J is TRBJ2-1; no clear D. CDR1 and CDR2 (germline): SGHVS, FNYEAQ. Trimming removed 4 bases at V and 4 bases at J, with 17 bases between. This CDR3 comprises 16 residues. CDR3 sequence reads: CASSSILSHPYNEQFF. In DNA form, the CDR3 reads TGTGCCAGCAGCTCGATCTTAAGCCACCCTTACAATGAGCAGTTCTTC.

This clonotype was seen a few times. The chain combines TRBV25-1 with TRBJ2-7, with a possible D match to TRBD1 (6 bases). V lost 11 bases to trimming and J lost 2 bases, with 22 bases between them. CDR1 is MGHDK and CDR2 is SYGVNS in the germline V gene. There are 15 residues in the CDR3. The CDR3 loop is CAGSARGSGAYEQYF. The CDR3 coding sequence is TGTGCCGGGAGCGCTAGGGGGAGTGGGGCCTACGAGCAGTACTTC.

The sample holds many counts of this clonotype. The chain combines TRBV29-1 with TRBJ1-1; 8 nucleotides align to TRBD1. CDR3 length equals 11 residues. The germline CDR1 and CDR2 sequences are SQVTM and ANQGSEA. The V and J ends lost 0 bases and 10 bases, in that order; junction bases with no gene match: 1. This CDR3 reads CSVEEDRGAFF. The CDR3 bases are TGCAGCGTTGAAGAAGACAGGGGAGCTTTCTTT. Drawing the rest from reference TRBV29-1 and TRBJ1-1, the complete variable domain is SAVISQKPSRDICQRGTSLTIQCQVDSQVTMMFWYRQQPGQSLTLIATANQGSEATYESGFVIDKFPISRPNLTFSTLTVSNMSPEDSSIYLCSVEEDRGAFFGQGTRLTVV.